In this sample, the clone carrying this TCR beta chain turned up once. The data derive from a study of blood T cell repertoires in COVID-19. As for the study in general: Acute and convalescent COVID-19 specimens originated in the United States, Italy and Spain. T cells, B-cell-depleted T cells, or PBMCs provided the cDNA or gDNA that served as material.

As processed by the authors: How many nucleated cells were present was estimated from reference gene primer amplification. TCRdb keeps only in-frame clones here, not all; method: immunoSEQ multiplex PCR. The DNA was the basis for D and trimming; V, J and clone size are from that table. The table shows 120,000 or so clones, with 69% occurring only once. The CDR3 has 16 residues. The germline V gene encodes CDR1 SGHTA and CDR2 FQGTGA. After removal of 5 bases from V and 0 bases from J, the junction contained 9 bases not matched to a gene. This receptor was taken from a woman in her 70s with acute or convalescent COVID-19. The chain has TRBV7-3 and TRBJ2-7; 8 positions agree with TRBD2. Source material: peripheral blood. The CDR3 region has the DNA TGTGCCAGCAGCCCGGACAGCGGGGGTACCTCCTACGAGCAGTACTTC. This translates into CASSPDSGGTSYEQYF.